One TCR beta chain is described in this entry. Its target is not known. The sample comes from a study of shared clonotypes between healthy human individuals. Study conclusions and caveats: All-four-donor shared clonotypes had higher generation probabilities than non-shared clonotypes did.

Repertoires were generated with immunoSEQ multiplex PCR, while TCRdb's copy carries only in-frame clones and drops some. Here the sample spans roughly 2.5 million clones, over 85% being singletons. The V and J ends lost 3 bases and 3 bases respectively, with 14 bases between them. CDR1 is MNHNY and CDR2 is SVGAGI in the germline V gene (reference sequence). CDR3 length: 15 amino acids. V is TRBV6-6 and J is TRBJ2-5; D remains ambiguous. Sequences were obtained from naive CD4+ T cells sorted from blood. Subset described: CD45RA+ positively selected. This clonotype was obtained from a man between 18 and 35 years old in good health. The CDR3 DNA sequence: TGTGCCAGCAGTTATCTTTTTGGGTGGGAAGAGACCCAGTACTTC. Its protein product is CASSYLFGWEETQYF.